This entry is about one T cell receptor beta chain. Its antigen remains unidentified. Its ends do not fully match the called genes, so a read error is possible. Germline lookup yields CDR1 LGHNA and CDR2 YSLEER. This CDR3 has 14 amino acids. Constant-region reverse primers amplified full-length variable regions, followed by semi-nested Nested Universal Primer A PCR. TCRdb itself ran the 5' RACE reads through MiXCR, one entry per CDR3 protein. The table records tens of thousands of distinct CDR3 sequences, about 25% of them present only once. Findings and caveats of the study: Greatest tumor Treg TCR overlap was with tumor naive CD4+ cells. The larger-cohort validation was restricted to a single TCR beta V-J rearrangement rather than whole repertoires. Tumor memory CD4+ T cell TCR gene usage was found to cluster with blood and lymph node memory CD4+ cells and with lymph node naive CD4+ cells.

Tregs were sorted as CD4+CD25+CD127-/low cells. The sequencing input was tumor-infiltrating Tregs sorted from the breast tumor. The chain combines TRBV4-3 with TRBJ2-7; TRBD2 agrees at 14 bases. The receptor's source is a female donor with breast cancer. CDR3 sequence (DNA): TGCACCAGCAGCCCGGGACTAGCGGGAGAACAGCAGTACTTC. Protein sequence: CTSSPGLAGEQQYF.